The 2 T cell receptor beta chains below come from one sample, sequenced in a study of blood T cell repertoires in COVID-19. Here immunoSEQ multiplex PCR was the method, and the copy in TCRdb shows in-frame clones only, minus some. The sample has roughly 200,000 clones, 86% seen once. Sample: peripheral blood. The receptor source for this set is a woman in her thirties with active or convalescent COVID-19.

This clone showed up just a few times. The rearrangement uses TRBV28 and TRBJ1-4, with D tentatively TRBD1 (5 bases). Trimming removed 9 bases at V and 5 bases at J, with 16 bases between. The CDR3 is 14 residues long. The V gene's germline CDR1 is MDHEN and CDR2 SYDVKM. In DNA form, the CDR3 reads TGTGCCAGTAAAATGGGGGGGAGGAATGAAAAACTGTTTTTT. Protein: CASKMGGRNEKLFF. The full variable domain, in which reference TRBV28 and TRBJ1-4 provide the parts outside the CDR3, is DVKVTQSSRYLVKRTGEKVFLECVQDMDHENMFWYRQDPGLGLRLIYFSYDVKMKEKGDIPEGYSVSREKKERFSLILESASTNQTSMYLCASKMGGRNEKLFFGSGTQLSVL.

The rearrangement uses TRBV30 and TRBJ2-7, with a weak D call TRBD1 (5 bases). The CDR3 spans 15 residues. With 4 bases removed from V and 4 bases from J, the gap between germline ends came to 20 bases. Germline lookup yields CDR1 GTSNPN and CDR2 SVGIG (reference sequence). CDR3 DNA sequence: TGTGCCTGGACACGAAGGGGATACTGGGGATACGAGCAGTACTTC. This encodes CAWTRRGYWGYEQYF.